This passage covers 17 T cell receptor beta chains from one sample sequenced in a study of a mutant IDH1 vaccine in newly diagnosed glioma. As for time point: week 35, safety follow-up. Mutant IDH1 20-mer peptide, at 300 ug, made up each vaccine dose, with topical imiquimod. Produced via immunoSEQ multiplex PCR; TCRdb's table is partial and in-frame only. Counted here are roughly 50,000 clones, about 85% occurring once; the ten biggest clones make up approximately 4%. No antigen has been identified for these receptors. The source was PBMCs, collected from a glioma patient whose treatment included an IDH1 peptide vaccine. The receptors come from a woman aged 18 to 35 with glioma.

V usage is TRBV20-1 and J usage is TRBJ2-1; D is undetermined. The CDR3 totals 10 residues. Per the germline V gene, CDR1 is DFQATT and CDR2 is SNEGSKA (reference sequence). Trimming left V 5 bases short and J 12 bases short, with 11 bases between. The DNA of the CDR3 is TGCAGTGCTTGGGATGGATGGCAGTTCTTC. Amino acids: CSAWDGWQFF.

This clone was detected only once. The V and J genes are TRBV18 and TRBJ2-7, with a weak D call TRBD2 (5 bases). This CDR3 contains 12 residues. The germline V gene encodes CDR1 KGHSH and CDR2 LQKENI. V shed 0 bases and J shed 7 bases, with 7 bases lying between them. CDR3 sequence reads: CASSPPGVEQYF. Written as DNA, the CDR3 is TGTGCCAGCTCACCACCGGGAGTGGAGCAGTACTTC.

This clone was counted between two and nine times. Additional DNA sequences in this sample encode the identical CDR3. This chain links TRBV19 with TRBJ2-1, with D possibly matching TRBD1 (5 bases). The CDR3 has 15 residues. The V and J ends lost 5 bases and 0 bases respectively, with 11 bases between them. In germline, CDR1 is LNHDA, CDR2 SQIVND (reference sequence). CDR3 coding DNA: TGTGCCAGTAGTCCTGACAGAAGCTCCTACAATGAGCAGTTCTTC. Translating it yields CASSPDRSSYNEQFF. The whole variable domain, filled in from reference TRBV19 and TRBJ2-1, reads DGGITQSPKYLFRKEGQNVTLSCEQNLNHDAMYWYRQDPGQGLRLIYYSQIVNDFQKGDIAEGYSVSREKKESFPLTVTSAQKNPTAFYLCASSPDRSSYNEQFFGPGTRLTVL.

V gene TRBV19 combines with J gene TRBJ2-1; 11 nucleotides align to TRBD1. CDR1 is LNHDA and CDR2 is SQIVND in the germline V gene (reference sequence). CDR3 length: 15 residues. V shed 1 base and J 7 bases; nucleotides not matched to a gene: 3. The DNA for the CDR3 is TGTGCCAGTAGTATAGGGGACAGGGGGTTGAATGAGCAGTTCTTC. It is translated as CASSIGDRGLNEQFF.

This chain joins TRBV25-1 and TRBJ2-5, with no clear D. CDR3 length: 13 residues. Trimming removed 6 bases from V and 5 bases from J, with 13 bases in between. Germline CDR1 is MGHDK and CDR2 is SYGVNS. The CDR3 DNA follows: TGTGCCAGCAGCCCGAGAGGTTATGAGACCCAGTACTTC. Encoded protein: CASSPRGYETQYF.

The V gene is TRBV6-5, the J gene TRBJ2-3; 9 bases are a match to TRBD1. Germline V gene lookup returns CDR1 MNHEY and CDR2 SVGAGI. V lost 6 bases, J lost 7 bases, and 8 bases stayed unmatched. The CDR3 has 14 amino acids. CDR3 sequence reads: CASRQGQGSYTQYF. The CDR3 DNA follows: TGTGCCAGCAGACAGGGACAGGGATCCTATACGCAGTATTTT.

The V call is TRBV6-1, the J call TRBJ2-3, with D perhaps TRBD2 (6 bases). V shed 1 base and J shed 1 base, with 12 bases lying between them. Germline V CDR1 and CDR2: MNHNS, SASEGT. There are 16 residues in the CDR3. The CDR3 coding sequence is TGTGCCAGCAGTGAAGAAGACGGACTACGCACAGATACGCAGTATTTT. Translation gives CASSEEDGLRTDTQYF.

The chain joins TRBV10-2 to TRBJ2-7; TRBD1 aligns across 7 bases. J gave up 6 bases and V 0 bases, and 5 bases lay outside the gene matches. Looked up from germline, CDR1 is WSHSY and CDR2 is SAAADI. This CDR3 has 14 residues. The CDR3 reads CASSESVRGTEQYF. The CDR3 nucleotides are TGCGCCAGCAGTGAGTCGGTCAGGGGGACCGAGCAGTACTTC.

The DNA for the CDR3 is TGTGCCAGCAGCTTAGAAGGACAGTTGTTTTCTACCTACGAGCAGTACTTC. Translation: CASSLEGQLFSTYEQYF. The genes are TRBV7-9 and TRBJ2-7; D perhaps matches TRBD1 (6 bases). CDR1 is SEHNR and CDR2 is FQNEAQ in the germline V gene (reference sequence). The germline V and J ends were trimmed by 1 base and 2 bases, with 18 bases remaining between them. This CDR3 spans 17 amino acids.

The chain couples TRBV9 to TRBJ1-2; 8 bases map to TRBD1. The CDR3 loop spans 13 amino acids. J gave up 6 bases and V 6 bases, and 7 bases lay outside the gene matches. In germline, CDR1 is SGDLS, CDR2 YYNGEE. CDR3 DNA sequence: TGTGCCAGCAACAAACAGGGGGACCATGGCTACACCTTC. Its translation: CASNKQGDHGYTF.

The gene calls are TRBV18 and TRBJ2-7; TRBD1 aligns across 10 bases. The CDR3 sequence is 17 residues long. The V gene's germline CDR1 is KGHSH and CDR2 LQKENI. With 8 bases clipped from V and 3 bases from J, the junction kept 16 bases outside the gene matches. CDR3 protein: CASTAPVGQGSVYEQYF. The CDR3 DNA follows: TGTGCCAGCACGGCACCCGTGGGACAGGGGAGCGTCTACGAGCAGTACTTC.

The chain employs TRBV6-1 and TRBJ1-5; D call uncertain. The V end was cut by 0 bases, the J end by 4 bases, with 13 bases between. CDR3 length: 16 residues. The germline gives CDR1 MNHNS, CDR2 SASEGT. CDR3 protein: CASSEAMRPRNQPQHF. For the CDR3, the DNA is TGTGCCAGCAGTGAAGCTATGAGGCCCCGAAATCAGCCCCAGCATTTT.

The V gene is TRBV9, the J gene TRBJ2-7; 8 bases map to TRBD1. Germline CDR1 SGDLS, CDR2 YYNGEE. The CDR3 covers 15 residues. V lost 4 bases, J lost 3 bases, and 9 bases stayed unmatched. CDR3 loop: CASSTGTGGRYEQYF. CDR3 in DNA: TGTGCCAGCAGCACCGGGACAGGCGGTCGCTACGAGCAGTACTTC.

CDR3 amino acids: CASSQGQPNQPQHF. The CDR3 nucleotides read TGTGCCAGCAGCCAGGGACAGCCCAATCAGCCCCAGCATTTT. The chain uses TRBV7-9 and TRBJ1-5, with 7 bases aligning to TRBD1. Germline CDR1 and CDR2: SEHNR and FQNEAQ (reference sequence). V shed 5 bases and J 3 bases; nucleotides not matched to a gene: 4. The CDR3 has 14 residues.

The sample holds a few counts of this clone. CDR3 residues: CASSFRDRLEAFF. DNA for the CDR3: TGTGCCAGCAGCTTCCGGGACAGGCTTGAAGCTTTCTTT. The gene calls are TRBV7-9 and TRBJ1-1; 8 bases map to TRBD1. CDR1 and CDR2 (germline): SEHNR, FQNEAQ (reference sequence). The J segment lost 7 bases and the V segment lost 3 bases, leaving 4 bases of the junction unmatched. This CDR3 is built from 13 residues.

This chain joins TRBV9 and TRBJ2-2; a possible D gene is TRBD2 (6 bases). The CDR3 totals 16 residues. Germline CDR1 SGDLS, CDR2 YYNGEE. Trimming stripped 3 bases from V and 4 bases from J, with 16 bases between. The CDR3 reads CASSAPGGSGTGELFF. The CDR3 DNA follows: TGTGCCAGCAGCGCCCCCGGGGGATCAGGCACCGGGGAGCTGTTTTTT. Full variable domain (outside the CDR3, taken from reference TRBV9 and TRBJ2-2): DSGVTQTPKHLITATGQRVTLRCSPRSGDLSVYWYQQSLDQGLQFLIQYYNGEERAKGNILERFSAQQFPDLHSELNLSSLELGDSALYFCASSAPGGSGTGELFFGEGSRLTVL.

The chain combines TRBV7-8 with TRBJ2-2; TRBD1 agrees at 7 bases. V was pared by 4 bases and J by 1 base, with 9 bases of the junction left unmatched. Germline V CDR1 and CDR2: SGHVS, FQNEAQ. CDR3 length equals 17 residues. The CDR3, as DNA: TGTGCCAGCAGCTCCCTACGGACAGGAAGGAACACCGGGGAGCTGTTTTTT. Translation: CASSSLRTGRNTGELFF.